This record covers a single T cell receptor (beta chain). There are a few counts of this clone. What this receptor recognizes is not known. There are no base qualities to consult, and no much larger clone falls within one base. The data are from a study of blood T cell repertoires in COVID-19 (dated by TCRdb to the early 2020s). Context from the whole study: Samples from collaborators originated in the United States, Italy and Spain and spanned both the acute and convalescent phases of COVID-19. Sample metadata almost always included a de-identified subject ID, COVID-19 status, age in years and sex. Where HLA class I and class II types were available, the types were taken from metadata supplied by the sample provider, not from assay-based typing. The prospective study material was composed of cDNA or gDNA derived from T cells, B-cell-depleted T cells, or PBMCs. The dataset comprised deeply sampled blood TCRbeta repertoires from subjects exposed to, actively infected with, or recovered from COVID-19. Samples came from the ongoing ImmuneRACE study (first 160 participants) plus 1,254 subjects from 6 global collaborators. The repertoires were released in a freely available public database meant as a resource for research on the immune response to SARS-CoV-2.

The immunoSEQ Assay, a bias-controlled multiplex PCR, was used to amplify TCRbeta CDR3 regions from genomic DNA. In the source study's methods: Nucleated cell counts per sample were estimated from amplification of reference gene primers within the assay. To quantify the absolute abundance of each unique TCRbeta CDR3 rearrangement, sequence reads were collapsed and filtered. For each sample, productive Simpson clonality was calculated as the square root of Simpson's diversity index across productive rearrangements. Not all clones reach the TCRdb copy of this immuneACCESS table, which keeps in-frame sequences only. Checked studies attribute under half of the gap to unresolved V genes and leave the rest unexplained. V and J calls and clone size are as listed in that table; D and trimming were resolved from the DNA. This sample has approximately 81,000 clones in its table, and over 75% of those were observed once. Approximately 12% of the sample rests with the top ten.

Between the V and J ends, shortened by 0 bases and 3 bases respectively, the junction contains 8 bases. Including the terminal cysteine and phenylalanine, the CDR3 comprises 13 residues. Just the 39-base CDR3 DNA is kept, in frame starting at base 1. The germline V gene (reference sequence) provides CDR1 GTSNPN and CDR2 SVGIG. Points the paper makes about the study in general: Clinical and demographic metadata were provided uncurated, with the amount varying by source and participant.

Collaborating institutions collected whole blood in K2EDTA tubes following their own protocols. For TCRbeta analysis, collaborators shipped samples as frozen whole blood, isolated PBMCs, or DNA extracted from either of those sample types. The rearranged segments are TRBV30 and TRBJ1-2, with a tentative D gene TRBD1 over 5 matching bases. This sequence originates from a man in his 70s with active or convalescent COVID-19. Source material: peripheral blood. CDR3 protein: CAWSVGVDYGYTF. The base sequence is TGTGCCTGGAGTGTAGGGGTGGACTATGGCTACACCTTC.